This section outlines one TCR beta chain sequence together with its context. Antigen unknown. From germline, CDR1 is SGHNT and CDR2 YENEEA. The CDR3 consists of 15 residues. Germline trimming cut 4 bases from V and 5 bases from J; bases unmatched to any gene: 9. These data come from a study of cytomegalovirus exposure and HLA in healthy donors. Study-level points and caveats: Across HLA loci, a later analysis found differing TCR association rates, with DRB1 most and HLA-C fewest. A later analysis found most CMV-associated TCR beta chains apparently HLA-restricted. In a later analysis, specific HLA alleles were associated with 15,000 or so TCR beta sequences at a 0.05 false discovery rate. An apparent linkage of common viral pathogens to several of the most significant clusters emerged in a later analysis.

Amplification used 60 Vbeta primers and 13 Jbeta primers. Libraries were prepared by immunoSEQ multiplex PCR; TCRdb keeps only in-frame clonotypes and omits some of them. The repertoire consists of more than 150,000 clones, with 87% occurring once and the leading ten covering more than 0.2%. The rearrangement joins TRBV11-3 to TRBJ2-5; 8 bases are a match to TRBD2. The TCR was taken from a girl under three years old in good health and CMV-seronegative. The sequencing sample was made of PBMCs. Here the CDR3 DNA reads TGTGCCAGCAGCTCCGGGGTAGCGGGGACGGAGACCCAGTACTTC. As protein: CASSSGVAGTETQYF.